The entry below describes one T cell receptor (beta chain). Its specificity is not known. These data originate in a study of T cell responses to AZD1222 COVID-19 vaccine. Data came from immunoSEQ multiplex PCR; TCRdb stores just in-frame clones and leaves some out. The repertoire includes fewer than 180,000 clones, 80% to 95% of them detected once, and 2.5% to 4% sits in the top ten. The study's findings and limits: Just a handful of AZD1222 recipients tested seropositive at baseline. Spike was spanned by vaccine-associated CD4 TCRs, with dominance at 160-218 and 743-854.

The CDR3 runs to 15 residues. In germline, CDR1 is MDHEN, CDR2 SYDVKM. J gave up 6 bases and V 6 bases, and 7 bases lay outside the gene matches. The sample consisted of peripheral blood, taken 28 days after the second AZD1222 dose. This TCR was sampled from an adult who received the AZD1222 COVID-19 vaccine. The V and J genes are TRBV28 and TRBJ2-2; 10 bases are shared with TRBD1. The CDR3 DNA is TGTGCCAGCAGGGCCGGGACAGGGGTCTCCGGGGAGCTGTTTTTT. It specifies CASRAGTGVSGELFF.